This T cell receptor (beta chain) was sequenced for a study of T cells in Graves' hyperthyroidism and ophthalmopathy. Notes on the study in general: Most thyroid clonotypes expanded above 0.001 appeared in blood too.

Researchers took RNA transcripts and amplified the TCR beta CDR3 regions from them. The TCR CDR3 first-round RT-PCR relied on the HTBI primer set. TCRdb fed the multiplex PCR reads into MiXCR, producing one record per CDR3 protein. The sample lists some 460,000 distinct CDR3 sequences; 15% to 18% were seen once. This clonotype appeared many times. Its antigen is unknown. CDR3 length: 12 amino acids. Germline V gene lookup returns CDR1 SNHLY and CDR2 FYNNEI. The germline V and J ends were trimmed by 4 bases and 5 bases, with 8 bases remaining between them. Hyperthyroidism of Graves' type that showed no ophthalmopathy progression within 18 months was stable.

This receptor was obtained from a woman aged 18-35 years with Graves' hyperthyroidism. Sequenced input: blood. The chain employs TRBV2 and TRBJ2-5; no definite D call. The CDR3 region has the DNA TGTGCCAGCAGTGGGGGTACGGAGACCCAGTACTTC. Translated: CASSGGTETQYF.